One T cell receptor beta chain is described in this entry. No antigen is known for it. Using immunoSEQ multiplex PCR, the repertoire was profiled, and TCRdb retains in-frame clones only, with some absent. The sample has several thousand clones, 94% seen once. The sample belongs to a study of OX40 agonist ivuxolimab in advanced cancers. Study-wide results and caveats: Patients with a partial response at 0.1-3.0 mg/kg had among the lowest clonal expansion. At 0.1 to 3.0 mg/kg, CD4+ and CD8+ blood T cells expanded clonally by week 6.

The V gene's germline CDR1 is MNHEY and CDR2 SVGAGI. Trimming removed 6 bases at V and 5 bases at J, with 13 bases between. This CDR3 has 13 amino acids. This clonotype was obtained from an adult with an advanced solid tumor such as melanoma, head and neck, liver or kidney cancer. The V gene is TRBV6-5, the J gene TRBJ2-5; D is perhaps TRBD1 or TRBD2 (6 bases each). Here the sequenced sample was CD4+ or CD8+ T cells sorted from blood, taken in a trial of the OX40 agonist ivuxolimab. The CDR3 bases are TGTGCCAGCAGGCCGGGGGCCCGGGAGACCCAGTACTTC. Encoded protein: CASRPGARETQYF.